There are many counts of the clone carrying this T cell receptor beta chain. Its antigen is undetermined. The germline V gene has CDR1 SGHDN and CDR2 FVKESK. V was trimmed by 2 bases and J by 6 bases, leaving 13 bases between them. The CDR3 covers 15 residues. MiXCR, applied by TCRdb to the RT-PCR reads, yields one record per CDR3 protein. This sample has under 200,000 distinct CDR3 sequences; roughly 11% occur once, and the top ten carry around 12%. This entry comes from a study of response to subunit inactivated influenza vaccine. Notes on the study in general: A suggestion made by the authors is that each seasonal influenza vaccination recruits few new T cells.

The clonotype comes from a man aged 50-60 years who received an inactivated influenza vaccine. V usage is TRBV14 and J usage is TRBJ1-4; perhaps TRBD1 as D (5 bases). The source material was non-naive T cells sorted from PBMCs, sampled more than 35 days after vaccination. CDR3 region: CASSQLRGSDEKLFF. The CDR3 nucleotides read TGTGCCAGCAGCCAATTGCGGGGGTCGGATGAAAAACTGTTTTTT.